This TCR beta chain was recovered during a study of shared clonotypes between healthy human individuals. For the study at large: Each donor's CD8 memory used one plate, CD8 naive two, each CD4 subset three.

V gave up 2 bases and J gave up 2 bases, with 13 bases separating them. The CDR3 is 15 amino acids. CDR1 is LGHNT and CDR2 is FRNRAP in the germline V gene. At the deep level, the assay was run. TCRdb's copy holds only in-frame clones and misses some; the assay was immunoSEQ multiplex PCR. The data hold about 1.1 million clones, with roughly 80% observed a single time. This sequence joins TRBV12-5 and TRBJ2-7; D remains unclear. This clonotype was obtained from a young man in good health. Some clones in this sample may be carry-over from other donors' samples. The sample consisted of memory CD4+ T cells from PBMCs. The subset is: CD45RA-negative fraction. The CDR3 nucleotides are TGTGCTAGTGGTTTGTTCCCCGAAGAGGCCTACGAGCAGTACTTC. The encoded protein is CASGLFPEEAYEQYF.